One and the same sample provided the 23 T cell receptor beta chains below, sequenced in a study of blood T cell repertoires in COVID-19 (dated by TCRdb to 2019 to 2021). Library construction relied on the immunoSEQ multiplex PCR assay. This immuneACCESS table, as held by TCRdb, lists in-frame sequences with V and J called but not all clones. Of the missing ones, under half trace to an unresolved V gene in checked studies; the others have no known cause. The sample table lists roughly 150,000 clones, about four fifths of them with a count of one. Clones ranked in the top ten supply approximately 10% of the sample. The sequencing input was peripheral blood. These receptors were collected from a man between 60 and 75 years old with active or convalescent COVID-19.

The rearrangement joins TRBV5-1 to TRBJ2-7; D not certain. Trimming took off 0 bases at V and 3 bases at J, with 16 bases between the two ends. CDR1 and CDR2 from the germline V gene are SGHRS and YFSETQ. The CDR3 loop spans 16 amino acids. CDR3 sequence: CASSLAASSVGYEQYF. As DNA, the CDR3 is TGCGCCAGCAGCTTGGCCGCATCCAGCGTCGGCTACGAGCAGTACTTC.

The chain joins TRBV11-2 to TRBJ2-1, with D tentatively TRBD2 (6 bases). The V end lost 1 base, the J end lost 9 bases, and 19 bases lay between the germline ends. Per the germline V gene, CDR1 is SGHAT and CDR2 is FQNNGV. The CDR3 sequence is 16 residues long. CDR3: CASSLGTRTRESEQFF. For the CDR3, the DNA is TGTGCCAGCAGCTTAGGAACTAGGACTCGGGAGAGTGAGCAGTTCTTC.

This clone was detected only once. CDR3 bases: TGTGCCCCGGGCGGGAGGGCTCCAGGGGAGACCCAGTACTTC. It yields the protein CAPGGRAPGETQYF. The V gene is TRBV2, the J gene TRBJ2-5; TRBD2 aligns across 9 bases. J gave up 5 bases and V 11 bases, and 12 bases lay outside the gene matches. Germline loops: CDR1 SNHLY, CDR2 FYNNEI. The CDR3 extends over 14 amino acids.

The rearrangement uses TRBV4-1 and TRBJ2-1; 8 bases map to TRBD1. CDR3 length equals 15 residues. Germline V gives CDR1 MGHRA, CDR2 YSYEKL. Trimming cost V 5 bases and J 8 bases; bases outside gene matches: 11. CDR3 in DNA: TGCGCCAGCAGCGACCTAGGACAGGGCGGGGATGAGCAGTTCTTC. Amino acid sequence: CASSDLGQGGDEQFF.

This clone has a single count. This rearrangement joins TRBV3-1 (or the pseudogene TRBV3-2) to TRBJ1-3, with 9 positions matching TRBD1. V was clipped by 5 bases and J by 0 bases; unmatched bases: 2. The CDR3 loop spans 15 amino acids. Looked up from germline, CDR1 is LGHDT and CDR2 is YNNKEL (reference sequence). The CDR3 region has the DNA TGTGCCAGCAGCGGGACAGGGTCCTCTGGAAACACCATATATTTT. Amino acids: CASSGTGSSGNTIYF.

J is TRBJ1-4 and V is TRBV19; D is ambiguous. This CDR3 spans 15 amino acids. Germline CDR1 LNHDA, CDR2 SQIVND (reference sequence). V was trimmed by 2 bases and J by 2 bases, leaving 9 bases between them. CDR3 residues: CASSISGVTNEKLFF. The CDR3 DNA follows: TGTGCCAGTAGTATAAGCGGCGTTACTAATGAAAAACTGTTTTTT.

The chain employs TRBV4-1 and TRBJ2-7; D is unclear. Germline CDR1 reads MGHRA; CDR2 reads YSYEKL. Trimming took off 1 base at V and 6 bases at J, with 16 bases between the two ends. There are 15 residues in the CDR3. CDR3 bases: TGCGCCAGCAGCCAAGCGGGTGGCGGATATGGCGAGCAGTACTTC. The encoded protein is CASSQAGGGYGEQYF.

At least ten counts were recorded for this clone. CDR3: CASSVSGTSHYGYTF. CDR3 DNA: TGTGCCAGCAGTGTTAGCGGGACTTCTCACTATGGCTACACCTTC. The rearrangement joins TRBV2 to TRBJ1-2; D might be TRBD1 (5 bases). Germline values: CDR1 SNHLY, CDR2 FYNNEI. This CDR3 has 15 amino acids. The V and J ends lost 4 bases and 3 bases respectively, with 15 bases between them.

V usage is TRBV29-1 and J usage is TRBJ1-2; D call uncertain. The CDR3 sequence is 10 residues long. V lost 3 bases and J 5 bases, leaving 4 bases between the germline ends. Germline lookup yields CDR1 SQVTM and CDR2 ANQGSEA. The CDR3, as DNA: TGCAGCGTTGAGGCATATGGCTACACCTTC. This codes for CSVEAYGYTF. The full variable domain, rest sourced from reference TRBV29-1 and TRBJ1-2, is SAVISQKPSRDICQRGTSLTIQCQVDSQVTMMFWYRQQPGQSLTLIATANQGSEATYESGFVIDKFPISRPNLTFSTLTVSNMSPEDSSIYLCSVEAYGYTFGSGTRLTVV.

This clone was found a few times. The V and J genes are TRBV11-2 and TRBJ2-7; possible D gene TRBD1, 5 bases. This CDR3 is 15 amino acids long. Per germline, CDR1 SGHAT and CDR2 FQNNGV. V shed 0 bases and J shed 0 bases, with 9 bases lying between them. The chain's CDR3 is CASSLDRGTSYEQYF. The CDR3 DNA is TGTGCCAGCAGCTTAGATAGGGGCACCTCCTACGAGCAGTACTTC.

V usage is TRBV27 and J usage is TRBJ2-5; perhaps TRBD2 as D (6 bases). Trimming stripped 5 bases from V and 2 bases from J, with 18 bases between. CDR3 length equals 16 residues. Germline values: CDR1 MNHEY, CDR2 SMNVEV (reference sequence). The CDR3 spells CASSTRLGYTQETQYF. The CDR3 DNA sequence: TGTGCCAGCAGTACCCGACTAGGATACACTCAAGAGACCCAGTACTTC.

This clone occurred a few times. V and J are TRBV9 and TRBJ1-5; no definite D call. Germline loops: CDR1 SGDLS, CDR2 YYNGEE. This CDR3 comprises 15 residues. V was pared by 0 bases and J by 1 base, with 8 bases between. DNA of the CDR3: TGTGCCAGCAGCGTAGGGCCACAAAGCAATCAGCCCCAGCATTTT. Protein sequence: CASSVGPQSNQPQHF.

The chain links TRBV6-1 to TRBJ1-2; D is unresolved. Per the germline V gene, CDR1 is MNHNS and CDR2 is SASEGT. The CDR3 covers 13 residues. Trimming shortened V by 1 base and J by 6 bases, and 9 bases separated the two germline ends. The CDR3 DNA sequence: TGTGCCAGCAGTGAAGGGCAAGTGAATGGCTACACCTTC. Translating it yields CASSEGQVNGYTF.

The rearrangement uses TRBV6-1 and TRBJ1-1, with a possible D match to TRBD1 (6 bases). This CDR3 is 14 amino acids long. In germline, CDR1 is MNHNS, CDR2 SASEGT. The V end was cut by 2 bases, the J end by 6 bases, with 13 bases between. The CDR3 DNA reads as TGTGCCAGCAGTGAAAGTGGCAGGGGTTCTGAAGCTTTCTTT. This codes for CASSESGRGSEAFF.

Remarks on this clone: Other DNA sequences within the sample encode an identical CDR3. The chain has TRBV27 and TRBJ1-1, with 9 bases lining up with TRBD1. This CDR3 spans 14 amino acids. With V trimmed by 6 bases and J by 4 bases, 6 bases remained unmatched. Germline CDR1 and CDR2: MNHEY and SMNVEV (reference sequence). CDR3 residues: CASRRQGEGTEAFF. DNA of the CDR3: TGTGCCAGCAGGAGACAGGGGGAGGGCACTGAAGCTTTCTTT.

The chain carries TRBV6-5 and TRBJ1-1, with 10 bases identical to TRBD1. CDR3 length equals 16 residues. Germline CDR1 MNHEY, CDR2 SVGAGI. V lost 0 bases, J lost 0 bases, and 1 base stayed unmatched. CDR3 sequence: CASSYSDRGVNTEAFF. CDR3 sequence (DNA): TGTGCCAGCAGTTACTCGGACAGGGGGGTGAACACTGAAGCTTTCTTT.

The chain carries TRBV7-3 and TRBJ2-5, with 7 bases that match TRBD1. Germline V CDR1 and CDR2: SGHTA, FQGTGA. The ends lost 1 base at V and 1 base at J; junction bases unmatched: 6. The CDR3 is 16 amino acids. CDR3 sequence (DNA): TGTGCCAGCAGCTTAAACCCTGACAGGGTCCAAGAGACCCAGTACTTC. Its protein is CASSLNPDRVQETQYF.

The chain couples TRBV5-1 to TRBJ2-4, with 8 bases that match TRBD1. V was pared by 0 bases and J by 8 bases, with 4 bases of the junction left unmatched. CDR3 length: 14 amino acids. Germline values: CDR1 SGHRS, CDR2 YFSETQ. CDR3 sequence reads: CASSLGDRGDIQYF. The DNA for the CDR3 is TGCGCCAGCAGCTTGGGAGACAGGGGAGACATTCAGTACTTC. Variable domain in full (rest from reference TRBV5-1 and TRBJ2-4): KAGVTQTPRYLIKTRGQQVTLSCSPISGHRSVSWYQQTPGQGLQFLFEYFSETQRNKGNFPGRFSGRQFSNSRSEMNVSTLELGDSALYLCASSLGDRGDIQYFGAGTRLSVL.

V is TRBV7-9 and J is TRBJ2-4; D may be TRBD2 (6 bases). V lost 0 bases and J 5 bases, leaving 14 bases between the germline ends. CDR1 and CDR2 (germline): SEHNR, FQNEAQ (reference sequence). CDR3 length: 16 residues. CDR3 in DNA: TGTGCCAGCAGCTTAGCGGTGGCGGGGAATCAAAACATTCAGTACTTC. It encodes CASSLAVAGNQNIQYF.

The chain has TRBV9 and TRBJ2-3; D is perhaps TRBD2 (6 bases). Looked up from germline, CDR1 is SGDLS and CDR2 is YYNGEE. V was clipped by 2 bases and J by 2 bases, with 18 bases between them. This CDR3 comprises 17 residues. The CDR3 loop reads CASSVGHRTKYTDTQYF. CDR3 in DNA: TGTGCCAGCAGCGTCGGGCACAGGACTAAGTACACAGATACGCAGTATTTT.

This clone was seen a few times. This CDR3 is CASRAEGPQHF. CDR3 coding DNA: TGTGCCAGCAGGGCGGAGGGGCCCCAGCATTTT. This chain uses TRBV2 with TRBJ1-5; D gene ambiguous. Germline CDR1 and CDR2: SNHLY and FYNNEI. The CDR3 sequence is 11 residues long. The V and J ends lost 6 bases and 9 bases respectively, with 9 bases between them. Complete variable domain (other parts from reference TRBV2 and TRBJ1-5): EPEVTQTPSHQVTQMGQEVILRCVPISNHLYFYWYRQILGQKVEFLVSFYNNEISEKSEIFDDQFSVERPDGSNFTLKIRSTKLEDSAMYFCASRAEGPQHFGDGTRLSIL.

The genes are TRBV14 and TRBJ2-5, with D possibly TRBD2 on 5 matching bases. CDR3 size: 12 residues. Germline CDR1 and CDR2: SGHDN and FVKESK. Between the trimmed V and J ends, which lost 5 bases and 7 bases, there was a span of 11 bases. The CDR3 region is CASSYGGRTQYF. The CDR3 DNA follows: TGTGCCAGCAGCTACGGCGGGCGGACCCAGTACTTC.

The CDR3 is CASSGTSGIEQFF. The CDR3 DNA is TGTGCCAGCAGTGGGACTAGCGGGATTGAGCAGTTCTTC. The rearrangement links TRBV7-2 to TRBJ2-1, with TRBD2 identical over 13 bases. V gave up 6 bases and J gave up 9 bases; unmatched junction bases: 2. Germline-derived CDR1 and CDR2 are SGHTA and FQGNSA. The CDR3 length is 13 residues.